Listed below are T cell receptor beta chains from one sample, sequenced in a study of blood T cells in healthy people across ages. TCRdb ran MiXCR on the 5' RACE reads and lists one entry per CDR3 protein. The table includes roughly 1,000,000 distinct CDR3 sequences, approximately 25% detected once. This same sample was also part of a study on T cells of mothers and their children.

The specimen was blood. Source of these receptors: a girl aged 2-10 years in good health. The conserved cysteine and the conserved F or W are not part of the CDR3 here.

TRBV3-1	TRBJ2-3	ASSQDSLQMQY
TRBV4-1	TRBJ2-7	ASSQQTSGLYEQY
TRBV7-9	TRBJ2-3	SSSSLAGELLGTDTQY
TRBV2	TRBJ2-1	ASGTSFLDEQF
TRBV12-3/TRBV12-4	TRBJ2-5	ASSLAVRGGMETQY
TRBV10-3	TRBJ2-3	AILRTSGKDTQY
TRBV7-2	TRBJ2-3	ASSFFLEGRDTQY
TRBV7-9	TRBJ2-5	ASSLALLEETQY
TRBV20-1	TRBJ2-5	SAVGTTQETQY
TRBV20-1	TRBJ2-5	SARDLTREETQY
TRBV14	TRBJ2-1	ASSQDGGVLYNEQF
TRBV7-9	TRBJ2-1	AVRDGSY
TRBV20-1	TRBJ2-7	SARYVWTSGHEQY
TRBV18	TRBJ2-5	ASSPLVAGDETQY